This TCR beta chain stems from a study of blood T cells in healthy people across ages. This clonotype has a handful of counts. Then a second PCR, running roughly 7 to 11 cycles, was carried out with a sample-barcoded 5' primer and a J-beta primer mix. Each CDR3 protein gets one entry after TCRdb re-called the 5' RACE reads with MiXCR. Of 750,000 to 850,000 distinct CDR3 sequences in the sample, roughly 25% are singletons; the top ten hold approximately 3.7%. Germline V gene data show CDR1 as SQVTM and CDR2 as ANQGSEA. Trimming pared 6 bases from V and 9 bases from J, leaving 20 bases between. This CDR3 comprises 13 residues. This sample was shared with a second study, whose subject was T cells of mothers and their children.

The chain joins TRBV29-1 to TRBJ2-5; perhaps D is TRBD1 or TRBD2 (6 bases each). Sequences were obtained from blood. This receptor was obtained from a boy aged 5-17 years in good health. The CDR3 DNA sequence: TGCAGCGTGGGGGACACCGGGAGAGTGTCCCAGTACTTC. Translation: CSVGDTGRVSQYF.